This note documents a single T cell receptor (beta chain) sequence. CDR1 is KGHSH and CDR2 is LQKENI in the germline V gene. The trim removed 6 bases at V and 3 bases at J, leaving 4 bases unmatched. The length of the CDR3 is 14 residues. Authors' data handling: Reference gene primers were amplified, and this amplification served to estimate nucleated cell counts. Here immunoSEQ multiplex PCR was the method, and the copy in TCRdb shows in-frame clones only, minus some. From that table come the V and J calls and clone size; the DNA was used to work out D and trimming. The sample comprises nearly 250,000 clones, around four fifths of which are singletons, and 1.5% to 2% rests with the top ten. The data were taken from a study of blood T cell repertoires in COVID-19. Study context: Both acute and convalescent COVID-19 samples were obtained from the United States, Italy and Spain.

Sequenced sample: peripheral blood. The gene calls are TRBV18 and TRBJ1-1; TRBD1 agrees at 10 bases. This clonotype was sampled from a woman aged 80 or over with acute or convalescent COVID-19. DNA for the CDR3: TGTGCCAGCTCGACAGGGGGCGCGGACACTGAAGCTTTCTTT. Translation: CASSTGGADTEAFF.